The source of this TCR beta chain is a study of blood T cell repertoires in COVID-19. Study context: From T cells, B-cell-depleted T cells, or PBMCs came the material, which was cDNA or gDNA.

CDR1 is SGHRS and CDR2 is YFSETQ in the germline V gene. V was pared by 0 bases and J by 7 bases, with 13 bases between. The CDR3 extends over 14 amino acids. Authors' analysis steps: The authors estimated nucleated cell counts from reference gene primer amplification. TCRdb keeps only in-frame clones here, not all; method: immunoSEQ multiplex PCR. D and trimming were read from the DNA, whereas the V and J calls and clone size are those reported in that table. The table includes approximately 260,000 clones, roughly 87% detected once. Categorization into cohorts depended on clinical history that participants reported.

The sequenced material came from PBMCs or T cells enriched from blood (not recorded which). This clonotype was sampled from a woman aged 25 to 45 with acute COVID-19. The chain joins TRBV5-1 to TRBJ1-2, with a possible D match to TRBD1 (5 bases). The CDR3 region has the DNA TGCGCCAGCAGCTTGGAGGAGGGGATGCGTGGCTACACCTTC. Amino acids: CASSLEEGMRGYTF.